The next 14 T cell receptor beta chains were all read from a single sample in a study of T cell responses to AZD1222 COVID-19 vaccine. The repertoire was sequenced with immunoSEQ multiplex PCR; TCRdb's copy has only in-frame clones and lacks some. This sample has about 140,000 clones, with 89% found just once. The sequencing used peripheral blood, collected on day 0 of AZD1222 vaccination. Every receptor here comes from an adult in good health.

The rearrangement joins TRBV4-1 to TRBJ1-4; possible D gene TRBD1, 5 bases. This CDR3 region has 15 residues. Germline loops: CDR1 MGHRA, CDR2 YSYEKL. Trimming took off 6 bases at V and 0 bases at J, with 11 bases between the two ends. CDR3 protein: CASRTQGATNEKLFF. Written as DNA, the CDR3 is TGCGCCAGCAGGACCCAGGGTGCAACTAATGAAAAACTGTTTTTT.

This rearrangement joins TRBV6-1 to TRBJ1-2; D unresolved. Trimming took off 0 bases at V and 6 bases at J, with 8 bases between the two ends. CDR3 size: 13 residues. Germline V gene sequence: CDR1 MNHNS, CDR2 SASEGT. DNA of the CDR3: TGTGCCAGCAGTGAAGCCTACATAGATGGCTACACCTTC. It yields the protein CASSEAYIDGYTF.

This rearrangement joins TRBV29-1 to TRBJ1-4, with D perhaps matching TRBD1 (5 bases). Germline CDR1 reads SQVTM; CDR2 reads ANQGSEA. The CDR3 has 12 amino acids. V was trimmed by 5 bases and J by 3 bases, leaving 7 bases between them. CDR3 coding DNA: TGCAGCGTTCGCAGGGCTAATGAAAAACTGTTTTTT. Translating gives CSVRRANEKLFF.

This chain links TRBV10-3 with TRBJ1-5; 8 bases map to TRBD1. The germline gives CDR1 ENHRY, CDR2 SYGVKD. The junction had 10 bases not matched to a gene; V was cut back by 10 bases and J by 5 bases. There are 14 residues in the CDR3. The CDR3 sequence: CATAEAGGYQPQHF. CDR3 DNA sequence: TGTGCCACCGCCGAGGCAGGGGGCTATCAGCCCCAGCATTTT.

CDR3 DNA: TGTGCCACCAGCAGAGGGGCTAGCGGGGTCTACAATGAGCAGTTCTTC. It codes for CATSRGASGVYNEQFF. This chain uses TRBV15 with TRBJ2-1, with 9 bases matching TRBD2. The length of the CDR3 is 16 residues. Trimming took 1 base from V and 3 from J; bases not matched to a gene: 4. Germline V gene lookup returns CDR1 LNHNV and CDR2 YYDKDF (reference sequence).

This clone appeared once. The V and J genes are TRBV4-1 and TRBJ1-4; 9 nucleotides match TRBD1. The CDR3 extends over 18 amino acids. The germline V gene encodes CDR1 MGHRA and CDR2 YSYEKL. The junction had 5 bases not matched to a gene; V was cut back by 0 bases and J by 0 bases. The CDR3 region is CASSQDAGQGSTNEKLFF. CDR3 bases: TGCGCCAGCAGCCAAGATGCGGGACAGGGATCAACTAATGAAAAACTGTTTTTT.

This clone was picked up one time. This chain uses TRBV5-1 with TRBJ1-6, with TRBD1 identical over 7 bases. Trimming at V came to 7 bases and at J to 9 bases, leaving 10 bases not matched to a gene. CDR3 length: 14 amino acids. Germline V CDR1 and CDR2: SGHRS, YFSETQ. The CDR3 protein is CASREGASSSPLHF. As DNA, the CDR3 is TGCGCCAGCCGGGAGGGGGCGTCGAGTTCACCCCTCCACTTT.

This clone appeared once. The genes are TRBV27 and TRBJ2-1; unclear D gene. There are 16 residues in the CDR3. V was pared by 0 bases and J by 7 bases, with 16 bases between. CDR1 MNHEY and CDR2 SMNVEV come from the germline V gene (reference sequence). The CDR3 DNA follows: TGTGCCAGCAGTTTATCCACAGCGCGGAGTCTGAATGAGCAGTTCTTC. Encoded protein: CASSLSTARSLNEQFF.

V gene TRBV19 combines with J gene TRBJ2-4; D ambiguous. The CDR3 sequence is 15 residues long. V gave up 0 bases and J gave up 6 bases, with 12 bases separating them. The germline CDR1 and CDR2 sequences are LNHDA and SQIVND (reference sequence). CDR3 loop: CASSIDRAAGNIQYF. CDR3 in DNA: TGTGCCAGTAGTATAGACCGGGCCGCTGGAAACATTCAGTACTTC.

J is TRBJ2-2 and V is TRBV5-5; possibly TRBD2 for D (6 bases). The CDR3 consists of 16 residues. Germline CDR1 reads SGHKS; CDR2 reads YYEKEE (reference sequence). Trimming shortened V by 0 bases and J by 0 bases, and 9 bases separated the two germline ends. The CDR3 reads CASSLVRDPNTGELFF. CDR3 sequence (DNA): TGTGCCAGCAGCTTGGTGCGGGACCCGAACACCGGGGAGCTGTTTTTT.

The chain uses TRBV10-2 and TRBJ2-5; TRBD2 agrees at 9 bases. Germline V gene sequence: CDR1 WSHSY, CDR2 SAAADI. The length of the CDR3 is 15 residues. J gave up 5 bases and V 5 bases, and 9 bases lay outside the gene matches. The CDR3 DNA sequence: TGCGCCAGCAGTCCGCCGCTAGCGGGGTATGAGACCCAGTACTTC. Encoded protein: CASSPPLAGYETQYF.

The chain has TRBV7-6 and TRBJ1-3, with 10 bases matching TRBD1. The CDR3 sequence is 17 residues long. The V and J ends lost 1 base and 1 base, in that order; junction bases with no gene match: 4. CDR1 and CDR2 from the germline V gene are SGHVS and FNYEAQ. The CDR3 DNA is TGTGCCAGCAGCTTAGAATTGGGACAGGGGTCTGGAAACACCATATATTTT. The encoded protein is CASSLELGQGSGNTIYF.

The rearrangement uses TRBV12-3 or TRBV12-4 and TRBJ2-7, with D possibly matching TRBD2 (6 bases). CDR3 length: 13 residues. V was clipped by 1 base and J by 5 bases, with 9 bases between them. As DNA, the CDR3 is TGTGCCAGCAGTTTAGAAGGGAGGCACGAGCAGTACTTC. It codes for CASSLEGRHEQYF.

This chain links TRBV10-3 with TRBJ2-1; the D gene could be TRBD1 or TRBD2 (5 bases each). The CDR3 is 14 residues long. V lost 10 bases to trimming and J lost 3 bases, with 16 bases between them. The germline V gene encodes CDR1 ENHRY and CDR2 SYGVKD. The CDR3 DNA reads TGTGCCAGCATCTCCGGGACCAACTACAATGAGCAGTTCTTC. Translation gives CASISGTNYNEQFF.